These T cell receptor beta chains were read from a single sample in a study of blood T cell repertoires in COVID-19. The repertoire was sequenced with immunoSEQ multiplex PCR; TCRdb's copy has only in-frame clones and lacks some. This sample has 65,000 to 70,000 clones, with 60% to 85% found just once. Sequenced sample: peripheral blood. These receptors all stem from a human donor in a cohort sampled during active COVID-19. CDR3s include the opening cysteine and the closing phenylalanine or tryptophan. Fields, in order: D gene, clone size, J gene, V gene, CDR3 protein, CDR3 DNA. The D gene is left open where the match is weak. Expanded clones are given a class, and other clones once, few, many or no size at all.

>.|.|TRBJ2-3|TRBV5-1
CASSAPRGMTSTDTQYF
TGCGCCAGCAGCGCACCCCGGGGGATGACTAGCACAGATACGCAGTATTTT
>.|.|TRBJ2-5|TRBV5-1
CASMRERARETQYF
TGCGCCAGCATGCGGGAAAGGGCTCGAGAGACCCAGTACTTC
>TRBD2|.|TRBJ2-3|TRBV10-3
CAIAGGSTDTQYF
TGTGCCATAGCGGGAGGTAGCACAGATACGCAGTATTTT
>.|.|TRBJ2-7|TRBV28
CASSLGSGAYEQYF
TGTGCCAGCAGTTTAGGTAGCGGAGCCTACGAGCAGTACTTC
>TRBD2|.|TRBJ2-1|TRBV2
CASSEALRERLAGRNEQFF
TGTGCCAGCAGTGAAGCGCTTCGTGAGCGACTAGCGGGAAGGAATGAGCAGTTCTTC
>TRBD1|.|TRBJ1-5|TRBV7-2
CASSLGQIGQQPQHF
TGTGCCAGCAGCCTGGGACAGATAGGCCAACAGCCCCAGCATTTT
>.|.|TRBJ2-1|TRBV28
CASSSLNEQFF
TGTGCCAGCAGTTCCCTTAATGAGCAGTTCTTC
>.|.|TRBJ1-5|TRBV6-5
CASSYSDTNRNQPQHF
TGTGCCAGCAGTTACTCAGACACCAATCGCAATCAGCCCCAGCATTTT
>.|once|TRBJ2-5|TRBV11-2
CASSRGPSQYF
TGTGCCAGCAGTCGAGGCCCCTCTCAGTACTTC
>TRBD1|.|TRBJ1-6|TRBV10-2
CASSIRGSSYNSPLHF
TGCGCCAGCAGTATCAGGGGGAGCTCCTATAATTCACCCCTCCACTTT
>.|.|TRBJ1-4|TRBV7-2
CASSLSGVEKLFF
TGTGCCAGCAGCTTGTCAGGGGTGGAAAAACTGTTTTTT
>.|.|TRBJ1-5|TRBV19
CASSQQGGGQPQHF
TGTGCCAGTAGTCAACAGGGTGGAGGTCAGCCCCAGCATTTT
>TRBD1|.|TRBJ1-2|TRBV16
CASSKDRVGYTF
TGTGCCAGCAGCAAAGACAGGGTCGGCTACACCTTC
>TRBD1|.|TRBJ1-4|TRBV5-4
CASSPWGTDEKLFF
TGTGCCAGCAGCCCGTGGGGGACAGATGAAAAACTGTTTTTT
>.|.|TRBJ1-1|TRBV5-1
CASRQSTSNTEAFF
TGCGCCAGCAGACAGTCGACGAGCAACACTGAAGCTTTCTTT
>.|few|TRBJ2-1|TRBV7-2
CASSSTGTQIQFF
TGTGCCAGCAGCTCAACCGGGACTCAGATTCAGTTCTTC
>.|.|TRBJ2-1|TRBV19
CASSIKAGNEQFF
TGTGCCAGTAGTATAAAGGCGGGCAATGAGCAGTTCTTC
>.|.|TRBJ2-7|TRBV10-3
CAISESQAVYEQYF
TGTGCCATCAGTGAGTCTCAGGCAGTTTACGAGCAGTACTTC
>.|.|TRBJ2-5|TRBV5-1
CASSPQQGARETQYF
TGCGCCAGCAGCCCCCAACAGGGAGCGAGGGAGACCCAGTACTTC
>.|.|TRBJ1-4|TRBV9
CASSVGARGDEKLFF
TGTGCCAGCAGCGTAGGGGCCAGGGGTGATGAAAAACTGTTTTTT
>.|.|TRBJ1-6|TRBV19
CASNRDGNNSPLHF
TGTGCCAGTAACAGGGACGGAAATAATTCACCCCTCCACTTT
>.|.|TRBJ1-6|TRBV2
CASSDRLGRENNSPLHF
TGTGCCAGCAGTGACCGCCTAGGACGGGAGAATAATTCACCCCTCCACTTT
>TRBD2|.|TRBJ2-7|TRBV5-4
CASSSKIAGYSYEQYF
TGTGCCAGCAGCTCAAAAATAGCGGGATACTCCTACGAGCAGTACTTC
>TRBD2|.|TRBJ2-1|TRBV4-1
CASSLSGRGSDEQFF
TGCGCCAGCAGCCTCAGCGGGAGGGGATCGGATGAGCAGTTCTTC
>.|.|TRBJ2-2|TRBV4-3
CASSQDYGGVTGELFF
TGCGCCAGCAGCCAAGATTATGGCGGAGTAACCGGGGAGCTGTTTTTT
>.|.|TRBJ2-7|TRBV18
CASSPPVRVGEQYF
TGTGCCAGCTCACCACCGGTCAGGGTCGGCGAGCAGTACTTC
>.|.|TRBJ1-4|TRBV29-1
CSVVGGPNEKLFF
TGCAGCGTGGTGGGGGGGCCTAATGAAAAACTGTTTTTT
>TRBD1|.|TRBJ1-2|TRBV19
CASSVWDSTYGYTF
TGTGCCAGTAGTGTCTGGGACAGCACCTATGGCTACACCTTC
>TRBD1|.|TRBJ1-4|TRBV11-2
CASSLGTRTGGNEKLFF
TGTGCCAGCAGCTTGGGGACGAGGACAGGGGGAAATGAAAAACTGTTTTTT
>.|.|TRBJ2-5|TRBV25-1
CASSEGQPGVETQYF
TGTGCCAGCAGTGAAGGCCAGCCGGGGGTGGAGACCCAGTACTTC
>.|.|TRBJ1-3|TRBV10-3
CAISESGGAPGNTIYF
TGTGCCATCAGTGAGTCTGGTGGAGCTCCGGGAAACACCATATATTTT
>TRBD1|.|TRBJ2-1|TRBV2
CASSEFRGQANEQFF
TGTGCCAGCAGTGAATTCAGGGGGCAAGCCAATGAGCAGTTCTTC
>.|.|TRBJ2-7|TRBV6-6
CASAPGEYEQYF
TGTGCCAGCGCGCCGGGGGAATACGAGCAGTACTTC
>.|.|TRBJ1-5|TRBV28
CASSRSGDGNQPQHF
TGTGCCAGCAGCCGGTCGGGAGATGGCAATCAGCCCCAGCATTTT
>TRBD1|.|TRBJ1-1|TRBV7-9
CASSLGTGNTEAFF
TGTGCCAGCAGCTTAGGGACAGGGAACACTGAAGCTTTCTTT
>.|once|TRBJ1-4|TRBV14
CASSSSLLGGTNEKLFF
TGTGCCAGCAGCTCGTCGTTATTGGGAGGAACTAATGAAAAACTGTTTTTT
>.|.|TRBJ2-2|TRBV5-5
CASSLEHPNTGELFF
TGTGCCAGCAGCTTGGAACACCCGAACACCGGGGAGCTGTTTTTT
>TRBD1|.|TRBJ2-2|TRBV30
CAWSPGQGDTGELFF
TGTGCCTGGAGTCCAGGACAGGGGGACACCGGGGAGCTGTTTTTT
>.|.|TRBJ2-3|TRBV10-1
CASSEPNTDTQYF
TGCGCCAGCAGTGAGCCCAACACAGATACGCAGTATTTT
>.|.|TRBJ1-6|TRBV5-1
CASSFSSYNSPLHF
TGCGCCAGCAGCTTCAGCTCCTATAATTCACCCCTCCACTTT
>TRBD1|.|TRBJ2-2|TRBV19
CASSTGTGSPGELFF
TGTGCCAGTAGTACCGGGACAGGGAGCCCCGGGGAGCTGTTTTTT
>TRBD1|.|TRBJ1-4|TRBV5-5
CASSQGTVIGKLFF
TGTGCCAGCAGCCAGGGGACAGTAATTGGAAAACTGTTTTTT
>TRBD1|.|TRBJ2-5|TRBV3-1/TRBV3-2
CASTESGTGIGETQYF
TGTGCCAGCACCGAATCCGGGACAGGGATCGGAGAGACCCAGTACTTC
>.|.|TRBJ1-5|TRBV7-2
CASSAGNQPQHF
TGTGCCAGCAGCGCAGGGAATCAGCCCCAGCATTTT
>.|.|TRBJ2-3|TRBV28
CASSFSPGTKSTDTQYF
TGTGCCAGCAGTTTTTCCCCCGGTACTAAATCCACAGATACGCAGTATTTT
>.|.|TRBJ1-6|TRBV4-3
CASSQDAVGQFFSYNSPLHF
TGCGCCAGCAGCCAAGACGCGGTAGGACAGTTCTTCTCCTATAATTCACCCCTCCACTTT
>.|.|TRBJ2-3|TRBV4-3
CASSQDGGLGTDTQYF
TGCGCCAGCAGCCAAGATGGCGGGTTGGGCACAGATACGCAGTATTTT
>TRBD1|few|TRBJ1-1|TRBV28
CASSSGQGNTEAFF
TGTGCCAGCAGTTCAGGACAGGGGAACACTGAAGCTTTCTTT
>.|many|TRBJ1-2|TRBV14
CASSQTTGWNSGYTF
TGTGCCAGCAGCCAAACAACAGGGTGGAACTCTGGCTACACCTTC
>TRBD2|.|TRBJ2-3|TRBV5-1
CASSLLLADTDTQYF
TGCGCCAGCAGCTTGCTCCTAGCGGACACAGATACGCAGTATTTT
>.|.|TRBJ2-7|TRBV7-8
CASSLGEEGLIGSYEQYF
TGTGCCAGCAGCTTAGGAGAGGAGGGTTTAATCGGCTCCTACGAGCAGTACTTC
>.|.|TRBJ2-7|TRBV5-1
CASLIRRVTVTSYEQYF
TGCGCCAGCTTAATTAGACGAGTGACAGTCACCTCCTACGAGCAGTACTTC
>.|.|TRBJ1-2|TRBV29-1
CSVSSGSHNYGYTF
TGCAGCGTTTCCTCCGGGTCCCATAACTATGGCTACACCTTC